The entry that follows covers one T cell receptor (beta chain) sequence. Authors' analysis steps: Amplified reference gene primers provided the basis for estimating nucleated cell counts. The assay was immunoSEQ multiplex PCR, and TCRdb's table has in-frame clones only and misses some. The V and J calls and clone size come from that table; D and trimming were worked out from the DNA. The repertoire has about 64,000 clones, around 86% of them found once; the top ten carry roughly 12%. Trimming left V 0 bases short and J 7 bases short, with 14 bases between. Germline V gene data show CDR1 as SGHRS and CDR2 as YFSETQ. The CDR3 consists of 16 residues. This sample was taken from a study of blood T cell repertoires in COVID-19. Study information: Acute and convalescent COVID-19 specimens originated in the United States, Italy and Spain. PBMCs, B-cell-depleted T cells, or T cells were the source of the cDNA or gDNA that made up the material.

The sequenced material came from peripheral blood. This chain connects TRBV5-1 to TRBJ1-6; possibly TRBD1 for D (6 bases). The TCR comes from a human donor in a cohort sampled during active COVID-19. CDR3 nucleotide sequence: TGCGCCAGCAGCTTGGAGACAGGCATGACCAATTCACCCCTCCACTTT. It is translated as CASSLETGMTNSPLHF.